The sequence of this T cell receptor beta chain was determined in a study of T cell repertoires in aging, cancer and after chemotherapy. Study summary: Donor ages fell into six groups from 30 or younger up to 70 or older. Glioblastoma patients receiving temozolomide-based therapy gave paired samples before and after chemotherapy. Study-level results: Rebound thymic output was suggested by rising median generation probability during chemotherapy in each cancer cohort.

Rearranged V-D-J TRB sequences were amplified with a mixed TRB-A/B primer pool. MiXCR, applied by TCRdb to the multiplex PCR reads, yields one record per CDR3 protein. The sample lists approximately 1,500 distinct CDR3 sequences, roughly 30% occurring once. The template was genomic DNA from peripheral blood, not RNA. On this clonotype: Its specificity is unknown.

CDR3 length equals 15 residues. The trim removed 5 bases at V and 6 bases at J, leaving 10 bases unmatched. In germline, CDR1 is SGHTA, CDR2 FQGNSA. The TCR was taken from a human donor with a solid tumor. V gene TRBV7-2 combines with J gene TRBJ2-5, with TRBD2 identical over 9 bases. The sequenced sample consisted of blood. In DNA form, the CDR3 reads TGTGCCAGCAGCCTAGGACTAGCGAGGGGAAAGACCCAGTACTTC. This translates into CASSLGLARGKTQYF.